This T cell receptor beta chain was captured in a study of T cells in Graves' hyperthyroidism and ophthalmopathy (dated by TCRdb to the late 2010s). Regarding the study in general: To identify distinguishing TCR V-J signatures, a discovery cohort of around 100 patients was used, comprising 40 to 45 with Graves' ophthalmopathy and approximately 57 with stable Graves' hyperthyroidism. Prospective prediction of ophthalmopathy was tested in an independent validation cohort of fewer than 20 hyperthyroidism patients and roughly 16 patients who later progressed to ophthalmopathy. After sampling, hyperthyroidism patients received methimazole starting at 30 mg daily, and ophthalmopathy patients received high-dose intravenous methylprednisolone. In more than 5 Graves' hyperthyroidism patients, the study also compared T-cell repertoires from thyroid tissue with T-cell repertoires from blood. The 100 or so discovery patients were divided at random into training and test sets in a 7:3 ratio. The paper reports TCR Vbeta CDR3 sequencing of some 140 peripheral blood samples: approximately 43 ophthalmopathy, roughly 80 hyperthyroidism and approximately 17 progressor patients.

Broader findings and caveats from the paper: Sample size was not statistically predetermined, and investigators were not blinded to group allocation. In validation, progression to ophthalmopathy was predicted by the model with 70% to 71% sensitivity and approximately 78% specificity, a median of approximately 6.5 months before onset. A model built on a 13 V-J signature distinguished ophthalmopathy from stable hyperthyroidism, reaching about 88% sensitivity and around 81% specificity in cross-validation and 80%/75% in testing. Blood samples also contained most of the expanded thyroid clonotypes (frequency above 0.001), which suggests that blood repertoires may reflect thyroid immune responses.

A patient counted as having stable Graves' hyperthyroidism if no progression to ophthalmopathy occurred over 18 months of follow-up. The hyperthyroidism patients were between 18 and 65 years old and newly diagnosed, with a disease duration of less than 2 months. The study excluded patients with uncontrolled infections, other autoimmune diseases, pregnancy or lactation. Clinical symptoms, serum thyroxine and TRAb, thyroid ultrasound, and orbital computed tomography formed the basis for the diagnoses. Total RNA was extracted with Trizol reagent, and quality was checked on an Agilent 2100 Bioanalyzer. The germline V gene encodes CDR1 MGHDK and CDR2 SYGVNS. The cysteine opens and the phenylalanine closes a CDR3 of 14 amino acids. The only DNA kept is the CDR3, 42 bases in frame from the first base. V loses 2 bases of germline sequence and J loses 9 bases, and the interval between the two ends is 11 bases.

The TCR beta CDR3 regions were amplified from RNA transcripts. The first round of RT-PCR for the TCR CDR3 was performed with the HTBI primer set and the Qiagen OneStep RT-PCR kit. Libraries were constructed in a second round of multiplex PCR, after which size selection and purification were performed. Sequencing of the libraries was done on an Illumina HiSeq2000 using paired-end 100 bp reads. Concerning the study's data processing: SOAPnuke was used to process the raw data, throwing out any read that contained adapters or uncalled bases, had a mean Phred below 15, or lacked an exact constant-primer or identifier match. High-quality paired reads were merged using COPE v1.2.5, and each unique nucleotide sequence was defined as a clonotype. MiTCR v1.1 was used to align clonotypes to the IMGT TRBV, TRBD and TRBJ reference segments. The analysis included only V-J combinations with a frequency above 0.0001, which together covered over 98% of the repertoires. A TCS score was defined as the ratio of F50 (clonal expansion) to E x V (chaos), with BLOSUM62-based TCRdist applied between CDR3 peptides within each V-J. Welch's t-statistics and random forest reduced fewer than 600 V-J features to about 12, which were used in a naive Bayes classifier (R e1071). The raw public reads went through TCRdb reprocessing: fastp at Q25, MiXCR clone calling, in-frame beta chains kept. CDR3 protein sequences are deduplicated, and each keeps its most common genes and DNA. The V and J calls, along with clone size, are taken from TCRdb and not from the paper's own processing. The sample profile shows hundreds of thousands of distinct CDR3 sequences; roughly 46% of them were found once. Together, the top ten hold roughly 8.2% of the sample.

This clonotype is assessed as medium-sized (0.01 to 0.1%). Which antigen it targets is not known. Base qualities are missing; no much larger clone stands one base away. Sequenced material: peripheral blood or thyroid tissue (not recorded which). The chain employs TRBV25-1 and TRBJ1-6; matching of 5 bases hints at TRBD1 as the D gene. The sequence was obtained from a woman aged 18-29 years with Graves' hyperthyroidism. Donor details come from another sample of the same person, matched by shared clones. The DNA reads as follows: TGTGCCAGCAGTGAACAAGGGGCAGGTTCACCCCTCCACTTT. It specifies CASSEQGAGSPLHF. With all but the CDR3 taken from the reference TRBV25-1 and TRBJ1-6 genes, the full variable domain is: EADIYQTPRYLVIGTGKKITLECSQTMGHDKMYWYQQDPGMELHLIHYSYGVNSTEKGDLSSESTVSRIRTEHFPLTLESARPSHTSQYLCASSEQGAGSPLHFGNGTRLTVT.